The clone carrying this T cell receptor (beta chain) was seen a single time. Being one base from a much bigger clone, this may be a read error. Here the CDR3 omits its conserved ending phenylalanine or tryptophan, so a read error is the likely source. TCRdb re-called the 5' RACE reads with MiXCR, one entry per CDR3 protein. The sample includes around 50,000 distinct CDR3 sequences, approximately 17% of them seen just once. V was trimmed by 5 bases and J by 4 bases, leaving 9 bases between them. CDR3 length equals 12 residues. Germline V gene data show CDR1 as SGHDT and CDR2 as YYEEEE. Sequences were obtained from naive CD4+ T cells sorted from blood. Subset denoted: naive CD4+ T cells, CD4+CD45RA+CD25-. The sequence was collected from a female donor with breast cancer. The chain has TRBV5-6 and TRBJ1-2; no clear D gene. The CDR3 is CASSSGLYGYTS. The CDR3 DNA sequence: TGTGCCAGCAGTTCCGGGCTCTATGGCTACACCTCC.